A single sample is the source of the 5 T cell receptor beta chains below, sequenced in a study of CD8 T cells in ankylosing spondylitis. TCRdb re-analysed the 5' RACE reads in MiXCR, keeping a single row per CDR3 protein. The sample lists 150,000 to 200,000 distinct CDR3 sequences, approximately 12% occurring once. Sequencing was performed on blood, either unsorted or a sorted T cell fraction (not recorded which). These receptors originate from a female donor with ankylosing spondylitis or in good health (not recorded which).

The sample holds a few counts of this clonotype. The chain combines TRBV7-6 with TRBJ2-7; D unclear. V gave up 1 base and J gave up 2 bases, with 12 bases separating them. In germline, CDR1 is SGHVS, CDR2 FNYEAQ. This CDR3 comprises 15 residues. The CDR3: CASSLESATTYEQYF. Here the CDR3 DNA reads TGTGCCAGCAGCTTAGAGTCAGCAACCACCTACGAGCAGTACTTC.

This clonotype was recorded a few times. The V and J genes are TRBV25-1 and TRBJ2-5; 7 bases align to TRBD1. V lost 4 bases and J lost 3; bases outside the gene matches: 8. Germline-derived CDR1 and CDR2 are MGHDK and SYGVNS. This CDR3 has 15 amino acids. The CDR3 sequence is CASSARQGAEETQYF. CDR3 nucleotide sequence: TGTGCCAGCAGTGCTAGACAGGGCGCGGAAGAGACCCAGTACTTC.

This clonotype was counted only a few times. The chain carries TRBV4-3 and TRBJ2-7, with D perhaps assigned TRBD1 or TRBD2 (5 bases each). Germline V gene lookup returns CDR1 LGHNA and CDR2 YSLEER. This CDR3 has 15 amino acids. The V gene lost 0 bases and the J gene lost 5 bases, with 14 bases spanning the gap. CDR3 in amino acids: CASSQEWDLRNEQYF. In nucleotides, the CDR3 is TGCGCCAGCAGCCAAGAGTGGGACCTCCGGAACGAGCAGTACTTC.

This clonotype was seen at least ten times. This chain joins TRBV7-2 and TRBJ1-2; D might be TRBD1 (5 bases). The CDR3 length is 15 residues. Per germline, CDR1 SGHTA and CDR2 FQGNSA. The V end lost 2 bases, the J end lost 2 bases, and 12 bases lay between the germline ends. CDR3: CASSLMTGGNYGYTF. DNA for the CDR3: TGTGCCAGCAGCTTAATGACGGGGGGGAACTATGGCTACACCTTC.

V usage is TRBV7-9 and J usage is TRBJ2-3; maybe TRBD2 (5 bases). The CDR3 is 13 residues long. Trimming removed 4 bases at V and 4 bases at J, with 9 bases between. Germline CDR1 and CDR2: SEHNR and FQNEAQ (reference sequence). In nucleotides, the CDR3 is TGTGCCAGCAGCTCACCAGCGGCAGATACGCAGTATTTT. Its protein is CASSSPAADTQYF. The full variable domain, rest sourced from reference TRBV7-9 and TRBJ2-3, is DTGVSQNPRHKITKRGQNVTFRCDPISEHNRLYWYRQTLGQGPEFLTYFQNEAQLEKSRLLSDRFSAERPKGSFSTLEIQRTEQGDSAMYLCASSSPAADTQYFGPGTRLTVL.